This entry describes one TCR beta chain. Its antigen is unidentified. The sample originates from a study of identical twins. Germline V lookup: CDR1 SEHNR, CDR2 FQNEAQ (reference sequence). J gave up 9 bases and V 1 base, and 4 bases lay outside the gene matches. The CDR3 is 15 amino acids. No donor was unhealthy or non-Caucasian. Overall study findings and caveats: The models systematically underestimated how much out-of-frame TCR alpha was shared in monozygotic twins.

Unique molecular identifiers were present on the cDNA, which also gained a universal primer site by template switching. TCRdb itself ran the 5' RACE reads through MiXCR, one entry per CDR3 protein. The sample contains fewer than 800,000 distinct CDR3 sequences, 7% to 7.5% of which appear only once. The sample was also reused in another study, on yellow fever vaccine responses in identical twins. That study reports: Vaccine-induced T cell responses in twins were reportedly observed to appear partly convergent, partly personalized.

This TCR was sampled from a woman aged 18-29 years in good health. The sequenced material came from PBMCs. The rearrangement uses TRBV7-9 and TRBJ1-6, with TRBD1 matching over 9 bases. CDR3 DNA sequence: TGTGCCAGCAGCTTAGGGGACAGGGAAAGTTCACCCCTCCACTTT. This encodes CASSLGDRESSPLHF.